Included here is one T cell receptor beta chain sequence, with context. The data were produced by immunoSEQ multiplex PCR, yet TCRdb's version contains in-frame clones alone and is incomplete. Here the sample spans hundreds of thousands of clones, about 90% being singletons. This sample was taken from a study of cytomegalovirus exposure and HLA in healthy donors. Germline CDR1 and CDR2: SGHRS and YFSETQ. The CDR3 is 13 residues long. The V segment lost 5 bases and the J segment 6 bases; nucleotides outside the gene matches: 5. The chain recombines TRBV5-1 with TRBJ2-1, with 7 bases identical to TRBD2. The receptor was derived from a woman in her 30s in good health and CMV-seronegative. Sequencing input: PBMCs. CDR3 nucleotide sequence: TGCGCCAGCAGTTCCGGGACTATCAATGAGCAGTTCTTC. Protein: CASSSGTINEQFF.